Sequencing of this TCR beta chain was carried out in a study of regulatory T cells in long-lasting Graves disease. This clonotype was counted ten times or more. No antigen is known for it. Building the TCR beta libraries relied on iRepertoire HTBI primers, and CDR3 regions underwent Arm-PCR. A single record per CDR3 protein comes from TCRdb applying MiXCR to the multiplex PCR reads. The table has about 530,000 distinct CDR3 sequences, 15% to 20% seen once. Germline CDR1 reads SNHLY; CDR2 reads FYNNEI. Trimming pared 2 bases from V and 1 base from J, leaving 5 bases between. The length of the CDR3 is 13 residues. Documented time point: newly diagnosed GD, antithyroid drugs for less than 3 months. Preparation of the TCR library used RNA extracted from PBMCs. Study conclusions and caveats: There was favoring of TRBV28, TRBJ1-2 and TRBJ2-5 in persistent disease. TCR diversity was lower in persistent Graves' patients than in newly diagnosed ones.

This sample was also put to use in a study of T cells in Graves' hyperthyroidism and ophthalmopathy. From that paper: Most clonotypes that expanded in the thyroid above 0.001 also showed up in blood. Ophthalmopathy was distinguished from stable hyperthyroidism by 13 V-J signatures.

The sequences come from peripheral blood mononuclear cells (PBMCs), collected at new diagnosis, from a patient treated with antithyroid drugs. The sequence came from a woman aged 40 to 65 with Graves disease. The chain is built from TRBV2 and TRBJ1-1, with D possibly matching TRBD1 (5 bases). The CDR3 here is CASSEQGNTEAFF. CDR3 DNA sequence: TGTGCCAGCAGTGAACAGGGGAACACTGAAGCTTTCTTT.